Listed below are T cell receptor beta chains from one sample, sequenced in a study of graft-versus-host responses after intestinal transplantation. The antigens for these receptors are not known. Data came from immunoSEQ multiplex PCR; TCRdb stores just in-frame clones and leaves some out. The table has roughly 120,000 clones, roughly 95% seen once. The input for sequencing was unstimulated CD8+ T cells sorted from spleen or lymph node cells, taken before intestinal transplant. The receptor set was obtained from a human donor who received an intestinal transplant. Each CDR3 is given without its conserved first and last residue.

J	V	CDR3
TRBJ1-2	TRBV15	ATSRERGRDGYT
TRBJ2-5	TRBV6-5	ASSYGLAGKETQY
TRBJ2-7	TRBV6-5	ASTAGSEQY
TRBJ2-7	TRBV19	ASSSRDRGPYEQY
TRBJ2-7	TRBV27	ASSWGQDSYEQY
TRBJ2-1	TRBV7-9	ASSYNEQF
TRBJ1-1	TRBV19	ASSNRNTEAF
TRBJ2-5	TRBV7-9	ASRSTPETQY
TRBJ2-3	TRBV6-5	ASNAGGLDTQY
TRBJ1-2	TRBV7-3	ASSLYPKEGYT
TRBJ2-1	TRBV6-5	ASSSGLASEQF
TRBJ2-1	TRBV29-1	SVVETDTYNEQF
TRBJ2-7	TRBV4-2	ASSQVSEEGEQY
TRBJ2-1	TRBV29-1	SVEVGRLYNEQF
TRBJ1-2	TRBV6-6	ASSAGGGYT
TRBJ2-7	TRBV6-5	ASSYSIAGGAEQY
TRBJ2-7	TRBV28	ASRSDRPSYEQY
TRBJ2-7	TRBV19	ASSPTGGYEQY
TRBJ2-1	TRBV30	AMTTRPDNEQF
.	TRBV9	ASGPAGGAYEQY
TRBJ1-3	TRBV28	ASSYIGQLNTIY